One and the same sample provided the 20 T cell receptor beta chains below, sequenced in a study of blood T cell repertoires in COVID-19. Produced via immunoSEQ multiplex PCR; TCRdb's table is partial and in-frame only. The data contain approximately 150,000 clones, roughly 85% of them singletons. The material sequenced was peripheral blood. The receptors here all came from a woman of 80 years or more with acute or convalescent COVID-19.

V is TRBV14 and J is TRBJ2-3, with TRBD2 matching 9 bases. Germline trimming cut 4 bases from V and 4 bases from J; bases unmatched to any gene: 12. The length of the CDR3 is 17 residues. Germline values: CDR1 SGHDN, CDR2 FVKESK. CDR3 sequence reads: CASSRIAGEAGADTQYF. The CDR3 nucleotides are TGTGCCAGCAGCCGGATAGCGGGAGAGGCGGGGGCAGATACGCAGTATTTT.

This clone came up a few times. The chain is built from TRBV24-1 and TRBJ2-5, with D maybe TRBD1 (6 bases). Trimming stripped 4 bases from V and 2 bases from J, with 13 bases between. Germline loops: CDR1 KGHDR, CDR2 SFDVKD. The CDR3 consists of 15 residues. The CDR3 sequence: CATSELGTRQETQYF. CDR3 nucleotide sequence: TGTGCCACCAGTGAGCTTGGGACAAGACAAGAGACCCAGTACTTC.

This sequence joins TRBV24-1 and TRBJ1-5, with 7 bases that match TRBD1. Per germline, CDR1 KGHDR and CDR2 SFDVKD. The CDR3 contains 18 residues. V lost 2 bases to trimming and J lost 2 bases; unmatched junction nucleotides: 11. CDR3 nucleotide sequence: TGTGCCACCAGTGATTCACCGCTCGGGACAGTCGGCAATCAGCCCCAGCATTTT. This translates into CATSDSPLGTVGNQPQHF.

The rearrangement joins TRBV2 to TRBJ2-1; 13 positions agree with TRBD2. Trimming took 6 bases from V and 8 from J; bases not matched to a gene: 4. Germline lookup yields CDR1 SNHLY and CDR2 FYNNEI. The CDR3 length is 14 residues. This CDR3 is CASRILAGGDEQFF. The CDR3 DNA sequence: TGTGCCAGCAGGATACTAGCGGGAGGGGATGAGCAGTTCTTC.

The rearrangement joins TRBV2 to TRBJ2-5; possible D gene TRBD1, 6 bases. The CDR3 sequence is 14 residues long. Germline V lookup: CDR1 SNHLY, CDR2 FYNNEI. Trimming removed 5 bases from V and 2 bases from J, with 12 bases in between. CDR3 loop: CASSLRDTQETQYF. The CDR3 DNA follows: TGTGCCAGCAGTCTCCGGGACACTCAAGAGACCCAGTACTTC.

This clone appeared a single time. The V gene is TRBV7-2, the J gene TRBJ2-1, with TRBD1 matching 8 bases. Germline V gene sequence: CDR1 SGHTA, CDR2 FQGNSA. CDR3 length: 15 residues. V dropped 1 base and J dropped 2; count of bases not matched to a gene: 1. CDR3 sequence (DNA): TGTGCCAGCAGCTTAGACAGGGGGGCCTACAATGAGCAGTTCTTC. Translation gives CASSLDRGAYNEQFF.

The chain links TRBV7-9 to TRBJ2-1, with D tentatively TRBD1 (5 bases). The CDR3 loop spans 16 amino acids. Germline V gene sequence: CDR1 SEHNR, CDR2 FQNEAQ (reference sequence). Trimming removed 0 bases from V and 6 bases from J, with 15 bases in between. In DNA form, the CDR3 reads TGTGCCAGCAGCTTAGCAGCAGGGATGATCCCCAATGAGCAGTTCTTC. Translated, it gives CASSLAAGMIPNEQFF.

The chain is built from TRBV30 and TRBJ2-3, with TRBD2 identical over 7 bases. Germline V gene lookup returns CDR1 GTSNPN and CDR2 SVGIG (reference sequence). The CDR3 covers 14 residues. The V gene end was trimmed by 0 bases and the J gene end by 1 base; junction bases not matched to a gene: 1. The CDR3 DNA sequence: TGTGCCTGGAGTGTACGGGAGGGCACAGATACGCAGTATTTT. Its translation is CAWSVREGTDTQYF.

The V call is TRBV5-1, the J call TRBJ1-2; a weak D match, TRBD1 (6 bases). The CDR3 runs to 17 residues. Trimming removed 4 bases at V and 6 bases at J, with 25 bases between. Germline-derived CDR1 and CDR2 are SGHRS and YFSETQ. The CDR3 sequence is CASSVTYEGGRLNGYTF. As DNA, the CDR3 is TGCGCCAGCAGCGTGACCTACGAGGGGGGGCGCCTAAATGGCTACACCTTC.

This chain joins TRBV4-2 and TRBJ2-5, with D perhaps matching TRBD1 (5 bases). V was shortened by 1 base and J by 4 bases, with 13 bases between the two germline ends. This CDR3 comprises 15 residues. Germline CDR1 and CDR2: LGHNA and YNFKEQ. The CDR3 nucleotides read TGTGCCAGCAGCCAAGTTTCTATGGGGCGAGAGACCCAGTACTTC. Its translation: CASSQVSMGRETQYF.

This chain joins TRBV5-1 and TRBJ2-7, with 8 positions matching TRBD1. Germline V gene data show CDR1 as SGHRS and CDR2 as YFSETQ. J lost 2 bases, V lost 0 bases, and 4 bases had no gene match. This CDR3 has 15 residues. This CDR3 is CASSLADRGPYEQYF. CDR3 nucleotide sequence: TGCGCCAGCAGCTTGGCCGACAGGGGCCCCTACGAGCAGTACTTC.

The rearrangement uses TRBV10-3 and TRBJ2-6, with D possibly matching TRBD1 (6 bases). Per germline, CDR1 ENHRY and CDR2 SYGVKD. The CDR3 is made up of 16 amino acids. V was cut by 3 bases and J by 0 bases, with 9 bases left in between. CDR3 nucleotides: TGTGCCATCAGTGAACAGGGCACCTCTGGGGCCAACGTCCTGACTTTC. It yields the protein CAISEQGTSGANVLTF.

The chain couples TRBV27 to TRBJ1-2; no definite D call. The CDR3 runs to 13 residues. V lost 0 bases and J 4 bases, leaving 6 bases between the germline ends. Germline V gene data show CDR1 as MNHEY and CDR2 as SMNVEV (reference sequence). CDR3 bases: TGTGCCAGCAGTTTATCCCTTAGCTATGGCTACACCTTC. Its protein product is CASSLSLSYGYTF.

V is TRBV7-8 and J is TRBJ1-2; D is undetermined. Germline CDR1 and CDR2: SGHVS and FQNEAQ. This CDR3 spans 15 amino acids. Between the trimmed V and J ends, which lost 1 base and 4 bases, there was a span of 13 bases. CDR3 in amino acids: CASSLVERSSYGYTF. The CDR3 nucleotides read TGTGCCAGCAGCTTAGTCGAGCGGTCCTCCTATGGCTACACCTTC.

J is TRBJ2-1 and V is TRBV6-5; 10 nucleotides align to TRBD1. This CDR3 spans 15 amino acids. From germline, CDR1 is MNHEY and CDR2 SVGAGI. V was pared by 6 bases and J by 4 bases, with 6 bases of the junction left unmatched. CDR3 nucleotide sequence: TGTGCCAGCAGCCCGGGACAGGGGAAATACAATGAGCAGTTCTTC. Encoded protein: CASSPGQGKYNEQFF.

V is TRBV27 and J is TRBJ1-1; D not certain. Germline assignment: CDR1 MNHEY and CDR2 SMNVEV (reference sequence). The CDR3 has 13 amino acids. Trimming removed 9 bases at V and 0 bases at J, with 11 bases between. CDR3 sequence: CASWAYMNTEAFF. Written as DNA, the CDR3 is TGTGCCAGTTGGGCTTACATGAACACTGAAGCTTTCTTT.

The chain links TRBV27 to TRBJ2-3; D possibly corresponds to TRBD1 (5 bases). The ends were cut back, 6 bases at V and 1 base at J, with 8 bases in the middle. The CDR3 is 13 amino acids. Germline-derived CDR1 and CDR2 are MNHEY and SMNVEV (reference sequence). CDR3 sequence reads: CASRSRGTDTQYF. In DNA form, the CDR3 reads TGTGCCAGCAGGTCCAGGGGCACAGATACGCAGTATTTT.

CDR3 amino acids: CSVEDRGQGGYEQYF. For the CDR3, the DNA is TGCAGCGTTGAAGATCGGGGACAGGGAGGCTACGAGCAGTACTTC. The chain has TRBV29-1 and TRBJ2-7; 9 bases align to TRBD1. The V and J ends lost 0 bases and 3 bases, in that order; junction bases with no gene match: 6. The germline gives CDR1 SQVTM, CDR2 ANQGSEA. The CDR3 runs to 15 residues.

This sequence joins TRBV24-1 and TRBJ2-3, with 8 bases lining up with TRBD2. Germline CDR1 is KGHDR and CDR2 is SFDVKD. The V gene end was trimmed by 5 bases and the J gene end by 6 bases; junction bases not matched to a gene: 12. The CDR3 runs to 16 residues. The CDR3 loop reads CATSAHSGTGVDTQYF. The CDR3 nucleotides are TGTGCCACCAGTGCCCATAGCGGGACCGGAGTTGATACGCAGTATTTT.

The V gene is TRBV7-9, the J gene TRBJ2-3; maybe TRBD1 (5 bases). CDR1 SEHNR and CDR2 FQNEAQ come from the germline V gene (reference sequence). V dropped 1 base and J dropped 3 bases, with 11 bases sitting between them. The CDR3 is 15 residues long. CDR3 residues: CASSLEGRETDTQYF. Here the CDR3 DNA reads TGTGCCAGCAGCTTAGAGGGCAGGGAAACAGATACGCAGTATTTT.